These T cell receptor beta chains were read from a single sample in a study of cytomegalovirus exposure and HLA in healthy donors. Clones were read by immunoSEQ multiplex PCR, and TCRdb kept only the in-frame ones, dropping some. The sample consists of around 250,000 clones, about 90% of them appearing once. The sequenced sample was PBMCs. The receptors shown here come from a young woman in good health and CMV-seronegative. Each CDR3 is given with its conserved first and last residue. A D gene is named only where the DNA matches it firmly. Clone size, where shown, is once, few, many, or a class for clones that have expanded.

clone size,J gene,V gene,D gene,CDR3 DNA,CDR3 protein
.,TRBJ2-1,TRBV5-1,.,TGCGCCAGCAGTGCGGCTAGCAGCTACAATGAGCAGTTCTTC,CASSAASSYNEQFF
.,TRBJ1-4,TRBV10-3,.,TGTGCCATCAGTCCAAGTACAGGGATGGCTGAAAAACTGTTTTTT,CAISPSTGMAEKLFF
.,TRBJ2-1,TRBV27,TRBD2,TGTGCCAGCAGTTTAGGTCGTCTAGCGGGGAAGCAGTTCTTC,CASSLGRLAGKQFF
once,TRBJ2-2,TRBV11-2,TRBD2,TGTGCCAGCAGCCCCCGGGACGGGAGGGTGCTGTTTTTT,CASSPRDGRVLFF
.,TRBJ2-1,TRBV6-1,.,TGTGCCAGCAGTGAAGCGCCGGGACTCTTACAAAATGAGCAGTTCTTC,CASSEAPGLLQNEQFF
.,TRBJ2-2,TRBV11-2,.,TGTGCCAGTAATCAACAGGGTGGTACCGGGGAGCTGTTTTTT,CASNQQGGTGELFF
.,TRBJ2-1,TRBV19,.,TGTGCCAGTAGTATAAGGCGGGACCCCCTCAATGAGCAGTTCTTC,CASSIRRDPLNEQFF
.,TRBJ1-5,TRBV4-1,.,TGCGCCAGCAGCCATGTGGGGGGAGATCAGCCCCAGCATTTT,CASSHVGGDQPQHF
.,TRBJ2-3,TRBV27,.,TGTGCCAGCAGTCTAGAGGGGGGGCCCACAGATACGCAGTATTTT,CASSLEGGPTDTQYF
.,TRBJ1-6,TRBV10-3,.,TGTGCCATCAGTTGGACATTTAACCCCAGCTCCTATAATTCACCCCTCCACTTT,CAISWTFNPSSYNSPLHF
.,TRBJ2-2,TRBV30,.,TGTGCCTGGAGTTACAGGGTCCCCCTGAACACCGGGGAGCTGTTTTTT,CAWSYRVPLNTGELFF
.,TRBJ2-7,TRBV5-5,.,TGTGCCAGCAGCTATGTACAGGGTCGGCACGAGCAGTACTTC,CASSYVQGRHEQYF
.,TRBJ2-1,TRBV6-1,TRBD1,TGTGCCAGCAGTGAGCACGACGGGACAGATTACAATGAGCAGTTCTTC,CASSEHDGTDYNEQFF
.,TRBJ1-6,TRBV6-6,.,TGTGCCAGCAGTTACGGCAGGGAGGCTTCACCCCTCCACTTT,CASSYGREASPLHF
.,TRBJ1-1,TRBV6-1,.,TGTGCCAGCAGTGAATGGGGGGGTCGGACTGAAGCTTTCTTT,CASSEWGGRTEAFF
.,TRBJ1-5,TRBV18,.,TGTGCCAGCTCACCAAGAACAGCGACAGATAGCAATCAGCCCCAGCATTTT,CASSPRTATDSNQPQHF
.,TRBJ2-1,TRBV7-9,.,TGTGCCAGCAGCCCGAGGTGGCGGGGATCCACGTATAATGAGCAGTTCTTC,CASSPRWRGSTYNEQFF
.,TRBJ2-2,TRBV2,TRBD1,TGTGCCAGCCGCCCCTCGACAGGGACCATAACCGGGGAGCTGTTTTTT,CASRPSTGTITGELFF
.,TRBJ2-3,TRBV27,TRBD2,TGTGCCAGCACTCGGGGGGGCTTGGCAGATACGCAGTATTTT,CASTRGGLADTQYF
.,TRBJ1-2,TRBV28,.,TGTGCCAGCAGTTCCGACAGATCCTATGGCTACACCTTC,CASSSDRSYGYTF
.,TRBJ1-6,TRBV28,TRBD1,TGTGCCAGCAGTTTAAGGGACAGGGATTCACCCCTCCACTTT,CASSLRDRDSPLHF
.,TRBJ1-4,TRBV4-1,TRBD1,TGCGCCAGCAGCCAACCGGGACAGGATTTTGCACTGTTTTTT,CASSQPGQDFALFF
once,TRBJ2-7,TRBV19,TRBD2,TGTGCCAGTAGCACGACAAGCGGGGAAGGGGAGCAGTACTTC,CASSTTSGEGEQYF
.,TRBJ2-2,TRBV5-4,TRBD1,TGTGCCAGCAGCTTGGAGACAGGGACGAACACCGGGGAGCTGTTTTTT,CASSLETGTNTGELFF
.,TRBJ2-1,TRBV4-2,TRBD1,TGTGCCAGCAGCCAATCGGGTCGGGACAGTAGTTCTTTTGGGCAGTTCTTC,CASSQSGRDSSSFGQFF
.,TRBJ2-3,TRBV7-2,TRBD2,TGTGCCAGCAGCACGGGACTAGCGGGGACTAGCACAGATACGCAGTATTTT,CASSTGLAGTSTDTQYF
.,TRBJ2-7,TRBV29-1,.,TGCAGCGTTGAAGATTCCCGGACAGTCGGCCGCGAGCAGTACTTC,CSVEDSRTVGREQYF
.,TRBJ2-4,TRBV7-2,.,TGTGCCAGCAGCTTAGGTTCGGAGGGCTCATGGACCAAAAACATTCAGTACTTC,CASSLGSEGSWTKNIQYF
.,TRBJ1-6,TRBV5-4,.,TGTGCCAGCAGCGTGATTGGCCAAGGCAGGGATAATTCACCCCTCCACTTT,CASSVIGQGRDNSPLHF
.,TRBJ1-1,TRBV28,TRBD1,TGTGCCAGCAGCCCCAGGCCGGACAGGGATGAAGCTTTCTTT,CASSPRPDRDEAFF
.,TRBJ2-7,TRBV19,TRBD2,TGTGCCAGTAGTATGCGTCTAGCGGGGGCCTTCTACGAGCAGTACTTC,CASSMRLAGAFYEQYF
.,TRBJ1-5,TRBV18,TRBD1,TGTGCCAGCTCACCACCGGGGACAGGGGGTTATAGCAATCAGCCCCAGCATTTT,CASSPPGTGGYSNQPQHF
.,TRBJ2-1,TRBV27,TRBD1,TGTGCCAGCAGTTGGGGGACAGGGTACAATGAGCAGTTCTTC,CASSWGTGYNEQFF
once,TRBJ1-1,TRBV14,.,TGTGCCAGCAGCCAAGGATCAGGGAAGAACACTGAAGCTTTCTTT,CASSQGSGKNTEAFF
.,TRBJ1-5,TRBV28,.,TGTGCCAGCAGCGCCGACGGCAGCGGGCAGCCCCAGCATTTT,CASSADGSGQPQHF
.,TRBJ2-2,TRBV7-8,.,TGTGCCAGCAGCTCAGGAGGCTACAGTAACACCGGGGAGCTGTTTTTT,CASSSGGYSNTGELFF
.,TRBJ2-3,TRBV5-1,TRBD2,TGCGCCAGCAGCTTGGGTCGACTAGCGGGGGGCACGCATACGCAGTATTTT,CASSLGRLAGGTHTQYF
.,TRBJ1-2,TRBV30,.,TGTGCCCGTTCCGGACAGATCTATGGCTACACCTTC,CARSGQIYGYTF
.,TRBJ1-5,TRBV2,.,TGTGCCAGCAGCGCAGAGACTACTCATCAGCCCCAGCATTTT,CASSAETTHQPQHF
.,TRBJ2-1,TRBV30,TRBD2,TGTGCCTGGTGGGACTACCAATCCTACAATGAGCAGTTCTTC,CAWWDYQSYNEQFF
.,TRBJ1-4,TRBV28,.,TGTGCCAGCCTCGGGGGGGGAGGAGAAAAACTGTTTTTT,CASLGGGGEKLFF
.,TRBJ2-7,TRBV5-5,TRBD2,TGTGCCAGCAGCACCGGGACTAGCGGGGGGGCCTCCTACGAGCAGTACTTC,CASSTGTSGGASYEQYF
.,TRBJ2-1,TRBV7-2,TRBD2,TGTGCCAGCAGCAAAGCGGGGGGGGCGTTCTTC,CASSKAGGAFF
few,TRBJ1-6,TRBV7-9,.,TGTGCCAGCAGCCCCCGCCCCCTTTCGGATTCACCCCTCCACTTT,CASSPRPLSDSPLHF
.,TRBJ2-5,TRBV5-6,.,TGTGCCAGCAGCTTGGGCGCGCGGGTCGGTGAGACCCAGTACTTC,CASSLGARVGETQYF